This T cell receptor beta chain emerged from a study of T cells in Graves' hyperthyroidism and ophthalmopathy. Using RNA transcripts as the source, TCR beta CDR3 regions were amplified. The HTBI set primed first-round TCR CDR3 RT-PCR. Using its own MiXCR run on the multiplex PCR reads, TCRdb lists one record per CDR3 protein. The top ten clones hold 34% of a sample with over 250,000 distinct CDR3 sequences, roughly an eighth of them seen once. Germline values: CDR1 SEHNR, CDR2 FQNEAQ (reference sequence). The CDR3 is 16 residues long. V dropped 2 bases and J dropped 4; count of bases not matched to a gene: 8. Study-wide findings and caveats: Peripheral blood also featured most of the thyroid clonotypes expanded above 0.001.

There are a few counts of this clonotype. Its antigen is not known. Exclusion of patients followed from uncontrolled infection, other autoimmune disease, pregnancy or lactation. The sequence derives from a woman aged 40-49 years with Graves' ophthalmopathy. The V call is TRBV7-9, the J call TRBJ1-1; 9 bases match TRBD1. Input material: blood. The CDR3 coding sequence is TGTGCCAGCAGCTTATTTGCGGGACAGGGAAGCACTGAAGCTTTCTTT. This encodes CASSLFAGQGSTEAFF.